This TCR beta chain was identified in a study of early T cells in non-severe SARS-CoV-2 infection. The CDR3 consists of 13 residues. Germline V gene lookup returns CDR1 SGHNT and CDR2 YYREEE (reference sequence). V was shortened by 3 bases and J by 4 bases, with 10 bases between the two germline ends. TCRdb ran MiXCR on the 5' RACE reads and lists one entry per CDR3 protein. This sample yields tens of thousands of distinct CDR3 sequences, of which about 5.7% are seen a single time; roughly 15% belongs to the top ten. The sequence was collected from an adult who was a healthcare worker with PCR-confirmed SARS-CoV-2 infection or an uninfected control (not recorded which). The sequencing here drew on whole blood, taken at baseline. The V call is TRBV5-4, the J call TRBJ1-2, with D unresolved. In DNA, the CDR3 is TGTGCCAGCAGCTCAGACGGCCGCTATGGCTACACCTTC. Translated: CASSSDGRYGYTF.